This T cell receptor beta chain was retrieved from a study of T cell clonotyping in hematopoietic cell transplantation. Notes on this clone: The antigen is unknown.

CDR1 and CDR2 from the germline V gene are SGHTA and FQGNSA. V lost 3 bases, J lost 8 bases, and 13 bases lay in between. The CDR3 is 14 residues long. Sequencing used immunoSEQ multiplex PCR; TCRdb keeps in-frame clones, though not all of them. The sample carries approximately 17,000 clones, 71% recorded once. Overall study results and limits: No sorting was done, leaving CD4 and CD8 contributions mixed. Recipient TCR diversity dropped after transplant; expanded clonotypes rose from day 30 to 180.

J is TRBJ1-4 and V is TRBV7-2; possible D gene TRBD1, 5 bases. The TCR was taken from a woman aged 55-69 years in good health. Some clones in this sample may be carry-over from other donors' samples. Sequencing input: peripheral blood mononuclear cells. This CDR3 reads CASSFPRDGEKLFF. Written as DNA, the CDR3 is TGTGCCAGCAGCTTTCCCAGGGACGGCGAAAAACTGTTTTTT.